This T cell receptor beta chain comes out of a study of chemoradiotherapy in HPV16-positive cancers. Produced via immunoSEQ multiplex PCR; TCRdb's table is partial and in-frame only. Here the sample spans about 25,000 clones, 85% to 95% being singletons. As for this clone: Its antigen is not known.

Repeated repertoire sampling spanned the course of chemoradiotherapy. Study-level points and caveats: Non-HPV-specific T cells did not expand in tumors during treatment, whereas candidate HPV-specific clones and E7-related motifs did.

V gave up 0 bases and J gave up 1 base, with 6 bases separating them. The CDR3 runs 14 residues. Germline-derived CDR1 and CDR2 are PRHDT and FYEKMQ (reference sequence). Sample: blood, taken from a patient who underwent chemoradiotherapy. This TCR came from a human donor with HPV-associated anogenital cancer. V gene TRBV13 combines with J gene TRBJ2-5; D uncertain. The CDR3 DNA reads TGTGCCAGCAGCTTAGGGATAGCCCAAGAGACCCAGTACTTC. Translated: CASSLGIAQETQYF.